This TCR beta chain was identified during a study of blood T cell repertoires in COVID-19. About the study: COVID-19 samples from acute and convalescent phases originated in the United States, Italy and Spain. From T cells, B-cell-depleted T cells, or PBMCs came the material, which was cDNA or gDNA.

As processed by the authors: Estimation of nucleated cell counts relied on the amplification of reference gene primers. Assay used: immunoSEQ multiplex PCR; TCRdb lists only in-frame clones, some missing. V and J calls and clone size are as listed in that table; D and trimming were resolved from the DNA. The sample yields more than 95,000 clones, approximately 80% seen once. In germline, CDR1 is LGHNT, CDR2 FRNRAP. The CDR3 length is 14 residues. Deletions cut 7 bases from V and 7 bases from J, with 14 bases between. V usage is TRBV12-5 and J usage is TRBJ1-6, with D maybe TRBD1 (5 bases). This clonotype was obtained from a human donor in a cohort sampled during active COVID-19. The sample consisted of peripheral blood. The CDR3 nucleotides read TGTGCTAGTGCCTTCGCAGACAGAAATTCACCCCTCCACTTT. Translation: CASAFADRNSPLHF.